Here is one TCR beta chain with its context. The data were produced by immunoSEQ multiplex PCR, yet TCRdb's version contains in-frame clones alone and is incomplete. The repertoire holds approximately 170,000 clones, with about 89% as singletons. What the recovered Cohort 3 donors had was two negative PCRs, clearance, or symptom resolution. This sample is part of a study of blood T cell repertoires in COVID-19. CDR1 is MGHRA, CDR2 YSYEKL, per germline. V was pared by 0 bases and J by 2 bases, with 14 bases between. The CDR3 has 16 amino acids. This sequence originates from a woman aged 18-29 years who had recovered from COVID-19. The chain is built from TRBV4-1 and TRBJ2-7, with D maybe TRBD1 (6 bases). The sequencing sample was made of PBMCs or T cells enriched from blood (not recorded which). CDR3 nucleotide sequence: TGCGCCAGCAGCCAAGAATCCGGACAGCCTACCTACGAGCAGTACTTC. This translates into CASSQESGQPTYEQYF.